This is a list of T cell receptor beta chains from one sample in a study of T cells in Graves' hyperthyroidism and ophthalmopathy. TCRdb processed the multiplex PCR reads anew with MiXCR; each CDR3 protein has one entry. This table holds about 360,000 distinct CDR3 sequences, about 12% found once. The sample comprised blood. The receptors were gathered from a woman younger than 30 with Graves' hyperthyroidism. Each CDR3 is given with its conserved first and last residue. The order of the fields is clone size, D gene, V gene, J gene, CDR3 protein, CDR3 DNA. The D gene is left open where the match is weak. Some rows mark clone size as missing; the rest say once, few, many or name a class of expanded clone.

size: many; D: NA; V: TRBV4-2; J: TRBJ2-7; CDR3: CASSQRAGLHEQYF; DNA: TGTGCCAGCAGCCAACGAGCAGGTCTACACGAGCAGTACTTC
size: many; D: NA; V: TRBV14; J: TRBJ1-1; CDR3: CASSRGAEAFF; DNA: TGTGCCAGCAGCCGGGGGGCTGAAGCTTTCTTT
size: NA; D: NA; V: TRBV20-1; J: TRBJ2-5; CDR3: CSARTPGGQTQYF; DNA: TGCAGTGCTAGGACTCCTGGGGGGCAGACCCAGTACTTC
size: many; D: NA; V: TRBV30; J: TRBJ1-1; CDR3: CAWKSPVTEAFF; DNA: TGTGCCTGGAAATCCCCCGTCACTGAAGCTTTCTTT
size: few; D: TRBD1; V: TRBV19; J: TRBJ1-5; CDR3: CASTSRGAGGQPQHF; DNA: TGTGCCAGTACCAGCAGGGGCGCAGGGGGTCAGCCCCAGCATTTT
size: many; D: TRBD1; V: TRBV2; J: TRBJ1-6; CDR3: CASSGRVRGNSPLHF; DNA: TGTGCCAGCAGTGGGAGGGTCAGGGGGAATTCACCCCTCCACTTT
size: many; D: NA; V: TRBV11-1; J: TRBJ1-1; CDR3: CASSLAGVNTEAFF; DNA: TGTGCCAGCAGCTTAGCCGGGGTGAACACTGAAGCTTTCTTT
size: few; D: TRBD1; V: TRBV30; J: TRBJ1-2; CDR3: CARGPGALTF; DNA: TGTGCCAGGGGGCCGGGGGCGCTCACCTTC
size: few; D: NA; V: TRBV6-1; J: TRBJ2-2; CDR3: CASRRNPGANTGELFF; DNA: TGTGCCAGCCGTCGGAACCCAGGCGCGAACACCGGGGAGCTGTTTTTT
size: many; D: NA; V: TRBV18; J: TRBJ2-7; CDR3: CASSPGLRSSYEQYF; DNA: TGTGCCAGCTCACCGGGACTCCGAAGCTCCTACGAGCAGTACTTC
size: many; D: TRBD1; V: TRBV10-3; J: TRBJ2-1; CDR3: CAISITGGGGTEQFF; DNA: TGTGCCATCAGCATAACAGGGGGCGGGGGCACCGAGCAGTTCTTC
size: many; D: TRBD2; V: TRBV11-1; J: TRBJ2-7; CDR3: CATSLGGEQYF; DNA: TGTGCCACCTCTCTGGGAGGGGAGCAGTACTTC
size: many; D: NA; V: TRBV30; J: TRBJ2-1; CDR3: CAWCLGGSYNEQFF; DNA: TGTGCCTGGTGTTTGGGGGGCTCCTACAATGAGCAGTTCTTC
size: many; D: NA; V: TRBV12-3/TRBV12-4; J: TRBJ1-5; CDR3: CASSSPPDGGQPQHF; DNA: TGTGCCAGCAGTTCCCCACCGGACGGGGGCCAGCCCCAGCATTTT
size: many; D: TRBD2; V: TRBV11-2; J: TRBJ2-7; CDR3: CASTLLRGVGYEQYF; DNA: TGTGCCAGCACCCTCCTGCGGGGGGTGGGCTACGAGCAGTACTTC
size: few; D: NA; V: TRBV10-3; J: TRBJ1-3; CDR3: CAITETRSSGNTIYF; DNA: TGTGCCATCACAGAGACCCGCAGCTCTGGAAACACCATATATTTT
size: NA; D: NA; V: TRBV3-1; J: TRBJ1-2; CDR3: CASSQGNSYGYTF; DNA: TGTGCCAGCAGCCAGGGAAACAGCTATGGCTACACCTTC
size: many; D: TRBD2; V: TRBV27; J: TRBJ2-7; CDR3: CASHARDYPYEQYF; DNA: TGTGCCAGCCACGCCCGGGACTACCCATACGAGCAGTACTTC
size: many; D: NA; V: TRBV4-3; J: TRBJ2-5; CDR3: CASSRTAQGETQYF; DNA: TGCGCCAGCAGCCGAACAGCTCAAGGGGAGACCCAGTACTTC
size: many; D: TRBD1; V: TRBV28; J: TRBJ1-2; CDR3: CASSFGTGWIGYTF; DNA: TGTGCCAGCAGTTTCGGGACAGGGTGGATAGGCTACACCTTC
size: NA; D: NA; V: TRBV28; J: TRBJ2-5; CDR3: CASRRPYQETQYF; DNA: TGTGCCAGCCGCAGGCCTTACCAAGAGACCCAGTACTTC